Each of the 2 T cell receptor beta chains below was sequenced from the same sample in a study of long-term antiretroviral therapy in people with HIV. The assay used was immunoSEQ (version v3.0), run at survey level. Profiling relied on immunoSEQ multiplex PCR, and the TCRdb table lists in-frame clones only, not all of them. The sample has about 10,000 clones, approximately 80% seen once; the top ten hold approximately 17%. Material: unsorted PBMCs, obtained 0.7 years after starting antiretroviral therapy. The receptor set was obtained from a man between 40 and 49 years old with HIV.

This clone was found once. The gene calls are TRBV5-4 and TRBJ1-6; TRBD1 matches 8 bases. The germline V gene encodes CDR1 SGHNT and CDR2 YYREEE (reference sequence). V shed 6 bases, J shed 10 bases, and the junction held 12 bases outside the gene matches. CDR3 length equals 15 residues. CDR3 loop: CASTYTGQGGSPLHF. The DNA for the CDR3 is TGTGCCAGCACTTATACCGGACAGGGTGGATCACCCCTCCACTTT.

The chain has TRBV28 and TRBJ2-7; D may be TRBD1 (8 bases). Germline CDR1 reads MDHEN; CDR2 reads SYDVKM. V lost 5 bases and J lost 5, with 28 bases in between. This CDR3 has 18 amino acids. The CDR3 protein is CASSLLHGSQGGTHEQYF. Here the CDR3 DNA reads TGTGCCAGCAGTCTTCTTCATGGATCACAGGGGGGGACCCACGAGCAGTACTTC.